The subject of this entry is one T cell receptor (beta chain). The entry originates in a study of blood T cell repertoires in COVID-19. Profiled with immunoSEQ multiplex PCR; TCRdb holds only in-frame clones, not every one. The sample yields 350,000 to 400,000 clones, roughly nine tenths seen once. Participants spanned ages about 18 to 89 years and resided in 20 to 30 US areas. Grouping used clinical history reported by participants in a survey and questionnaire. Germline CDR1 LGHDT, CDR2 YNNKEL (reference sequence). This CDR3 has 15 residues. The junction had 6 bases not matched to a gene; V was cut back by 1 base and J by 3 bases.

Sequenced sample: PBMCs or T cells enriched from blood (not recorded which). The V gene is TRBV3-1 (or the pseudogene TRBV3-2), the J gene TRBJ2-7, with TRBD2 matching over 7 bases. This receptor was obtained from a woman younger than 45 who had recovered from COVID-19. The CDR3 coding sequence is TGTGCCAGCAGCCAAGGGCTAGCGGTTCTCTACGAGCAGTACTTC. It encodes CASSQGLAVLYEQYF.